The 9 T cell receptor beta chains reported below all come from one sample, sequenced in a study of CD8 T cells in ankylosing spondylitis (dated 2017 in TCRdb). Library generation was performed with 5' RACE. TCRdb records Illumina HiSeq 2500 as the sequencer. The public reads were run again by TCRdb, first through fastp at Q25 and then through MiXCR, and only productive beta chains were kept. Duplicate CDR3 protein sequences are folded into a single record with the most common DNA and genes. This sample has 150,000 to 200,000 distinct CDR3 sequences in its table, and around 10% of those were observed once. The ten largest clones take up 25% to 35% of the sample. The material sequenced was blood, either unsorted or a sorted T cell fraction (not recorded which). These receptors were taken from a male donor with ankylosing spondylitis or in good health (not recorded which).

This clonotype has ten or more counts. This sequence joins TRBV3-1 and TRBJ2-3; 11 bases match TRBD1. CDR1 LGHDT and CDR2 YNNKEL come from the germline V gene (reference sequence). The CDR3 has 15 amino acids. The V and J ends lost 2 bases and 4 bases, in that order; junction bases with no gene match: 2. CDR3 DNA: TGTGCCAGCAGCCAAAGGACAGGGGGCCCAGATACGCAGTATTTT. Its protein product is CASSQRTGGPDTQYF.

The V gene is TRBV6-1, the J gene TRBJ1-1; the match to TRBD1 covers 11 bases. CDR3 length: 15 residues. CDR1 and CDR2 from the germline V gene are MNHNS and SASEGT. Trimming removed 5 bases from V and 3 bases from J; junction bases left unmatched: 5. CDR3 DNA: TGTGCCAGCAGTCCCGGACAGGGGGCGGACACTGAAGCTTTCTTT. As protein: CASSPGQGADTEAFF.

This clonotype was recorded at least ten times. V gene TRBV29-1 combines with J gene TRBJ2-3, with TRBD1 matching over 9 bases. Germline-derived CDR1 and CDR2 are SQVTM and ANQGSEA. V was clipped by 3 bases and J by 5 bases; unmatched bases: 3. The CDR3 contains 13 residues. CDR3 nucleotides: TGCAGCGTTGAGGGGACAGGGATAGATACGCAGTATTTT. Translated, it gives CSVEGTGIDTQYF.

Regarding this clonotype: Being one base from a much bigger clone, this may be a read error. This rearrangement joins TRBV10-3 to TRBJ1-2; unclear D gene. Germline V gene data show CDR1 as ENHRY and CDR2 as SYGVKD. Trimming cost V 11 bases and J 6 bases, with 22 bases left between them. The CDR3 has 14 residues. In DNA, the CDR3 is TGTGCCGCCAGGATGCAGGACCAATTCCATGGCTACACCTTC. The encoded protein is CAARMQDQFHGYTF.

The chain uses TRBV7-6 and TRBJ2-3, with 8 nucleotides matching TRBD2. After removal of 5 bases from V and 4 bases from J, the junction contained 14 bases not matched to a gene. The germline gives CDR1 SGHVS, CDR2 FNYEAQ. CDR3 size: 17 residues. The CDR3 is CASSPLSRGGGADTQYF. CDR3 DNA sequence: TGTGCCAGCAGCCCGCTGTCTCGGGGGGGCGGAGCAGATACGCAGTATTTT.

This clonotype has a handful of counts. The rearrangement links TRBV11-3 to TRBJ1-1; 7 bases line up with TRBD1. The CDR3 length is 14 residues. Losses at the gene ends were 0 bases for V and 3 bases for J; bases not matched to a gene: 1. In germline, CDR1 is SGHNT, CDR2 YENEEA. The CDR3 coding sequence is TGTGCCAGCAGCTTAGAGGGACAGTACACTGAAGCTTTCTTT. Its translation is CASSLEGQYTEAFF.

The table lists this clonotype with many counts. V gene TRBV10-3 combines with J gene TRBJ2-7; perhaps D is TRBD1 or TRBD2 (5 bases each). Trimming removed 4 bases from V and 8 bases from J, with 12 bases in between. This CDR3 has 12 residues. The germline V gene has CDR1 ENHRY and CDR2 SYGVKD. CDR3 nucleotides: TGTGCCATCAGTGGTGGGCAGGGACAGCAGTACTTC. Translation: CAISGGQGQQYF.

Worth noting for this clonotype: This could be a read error, since a much larger clone is one nucleotide away. The genes are TRBV29-1 and TRBJ2-1; maybe TRBD2 (5 bases). Trimming took 4 bases from V and 2 from J, leaving 12 bases between them. The germline V gene encodes CDR1 SQVTM and CDR2 ANQGSEA. CDR3 length: 14 amino acids. CDR3 coding DNA: TGCAGCGTTGTATTAGGGAGCCCCTACAATGAGCAGTTCTTC. Amino acid sequence: CSVVLGSPYNEQFF.

V and J are TRBV7-9 and TRBJ2-2; 9 bases fit TRBD2. CDR1 SEHNR and CDR2 FQNEAQ come from the germline V gene (reference sequence). This CDR3 is built from 16 residues. With 4 bases clipped from V and 8 bases from J, the junction kept 11 bases outside the gene matches. The CDR3 DNA is TGTGCCAGCAGCTCCGGACTCCTAGCGGGGTCTGGGGAGCTGTTTTTT. Translating it yields CASSSGLLAGSGELFF.